This T cell receptor beta chain is drawn from a study of vaccination effects on CD4 cells after COVID-19. Sequenced by immunoSEQ multiplex PCR; TCRdb stores in-frame clones only, minus some. This table has tens of thousands of clones, under 85% appearing once. In the case of this clone: Its specificity is not known.

CDR1 is PRHDT, CDR2 FYEKMQ, per germline (reference sequence). Unmatched junction bases numbered 7, after V lost 1 base and J lost 4 bases. The CDR3 extends over 17 amino acids. Sequencing followed a ViraFEST assay step that expanded antigen-specific CD4+ T cells with viral peptide pools. The culture ran for approximately nine days before CD4+ T cells were isolated. Participants got two doses of BNT162b2 or mRNA-1273 vaccine. Sequenced material: CD4+ T cells from PBMCs cultured with HCoV-NL63 spike peptides, taken after COVID-19 vaccination. V usage is TRBV13 and J usage is TRBJ1-3, with 10 positions matching TRBD1. This TCR came from a human donor who received a COVID-19 vaccine. The CDR3 sequence is CASSLDPGQGKGNTIYF. DNA of the CDR3: TGTGCCAGCAGCTTAGACCCGGGACAGGGGAAGGGAAACACCATATATTTT.